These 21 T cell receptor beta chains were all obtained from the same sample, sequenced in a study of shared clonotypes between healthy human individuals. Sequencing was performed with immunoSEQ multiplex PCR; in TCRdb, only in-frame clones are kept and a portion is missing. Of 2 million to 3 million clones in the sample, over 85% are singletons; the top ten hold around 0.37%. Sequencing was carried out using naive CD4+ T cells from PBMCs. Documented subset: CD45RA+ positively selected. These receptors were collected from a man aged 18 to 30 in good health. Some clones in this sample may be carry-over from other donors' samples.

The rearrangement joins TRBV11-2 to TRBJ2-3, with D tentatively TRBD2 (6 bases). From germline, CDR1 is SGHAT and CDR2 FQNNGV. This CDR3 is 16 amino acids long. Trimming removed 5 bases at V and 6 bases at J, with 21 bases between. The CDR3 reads CASSPVGGYAVDTQYF. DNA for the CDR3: TGTGCCAGCAGCCCCGTCGGGGGTTACGCAGTGGATACGCAGTATTTT.

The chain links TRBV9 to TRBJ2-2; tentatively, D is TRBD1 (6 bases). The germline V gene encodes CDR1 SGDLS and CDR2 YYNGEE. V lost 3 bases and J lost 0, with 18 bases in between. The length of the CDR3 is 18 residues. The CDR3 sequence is CASSATLTGTTNTGELFF. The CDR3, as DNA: TGTGCCAGCAGCGCAACCCTAACCGGGACAACGAACACCGGGGAGCTGTTTTTT.

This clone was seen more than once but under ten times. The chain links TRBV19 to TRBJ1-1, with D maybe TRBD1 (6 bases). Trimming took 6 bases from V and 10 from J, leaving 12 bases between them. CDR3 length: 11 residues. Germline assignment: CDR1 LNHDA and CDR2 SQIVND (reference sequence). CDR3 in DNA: TGTGCCAGTAGCAGGGACAAAGGAGCTTTCTTT. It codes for CASSRDKGAFF.

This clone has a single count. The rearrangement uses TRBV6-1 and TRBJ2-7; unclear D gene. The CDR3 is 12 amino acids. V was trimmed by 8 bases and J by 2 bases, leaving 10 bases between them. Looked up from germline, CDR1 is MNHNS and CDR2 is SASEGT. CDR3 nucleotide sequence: TGTGCCAGCGGCGCTACAGCCTACGAGCAGTACTTC. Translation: CASGATAYEQYF.

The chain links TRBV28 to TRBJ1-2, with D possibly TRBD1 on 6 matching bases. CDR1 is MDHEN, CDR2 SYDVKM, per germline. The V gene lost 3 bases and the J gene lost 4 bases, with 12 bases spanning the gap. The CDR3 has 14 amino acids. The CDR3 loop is CASSFVAGAYGYTF. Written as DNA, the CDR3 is TGTGCCAGCAGTTTCGTCGCGGGGGCCTATGGCTACACCTTC.

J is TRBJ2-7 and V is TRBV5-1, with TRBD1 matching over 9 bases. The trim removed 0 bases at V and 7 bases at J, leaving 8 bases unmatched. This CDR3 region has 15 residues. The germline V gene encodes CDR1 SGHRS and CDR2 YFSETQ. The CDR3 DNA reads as TGCGCCAGCAGCTTGGAGGGGACAGGGTTTCTGGAGCAGTACTTC. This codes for CASSLEGTGFLEQYF.

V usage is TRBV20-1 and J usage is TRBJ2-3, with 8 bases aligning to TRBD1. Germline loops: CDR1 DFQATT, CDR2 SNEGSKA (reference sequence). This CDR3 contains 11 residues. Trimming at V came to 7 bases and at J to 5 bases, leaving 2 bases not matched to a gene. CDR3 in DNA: TGCAGTGTCACAGGGGGAGATACGCAGTATTTT. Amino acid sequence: CSVTGGDTQYF.

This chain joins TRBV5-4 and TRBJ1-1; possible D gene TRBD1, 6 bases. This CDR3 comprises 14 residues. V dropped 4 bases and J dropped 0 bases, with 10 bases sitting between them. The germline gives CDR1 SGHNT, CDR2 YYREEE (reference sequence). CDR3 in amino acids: CASSKSGVNTEAFF. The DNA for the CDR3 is TGTGCCAGCAGCAAATCAGGGGTGAACACTGAAGCTTTCTTT.

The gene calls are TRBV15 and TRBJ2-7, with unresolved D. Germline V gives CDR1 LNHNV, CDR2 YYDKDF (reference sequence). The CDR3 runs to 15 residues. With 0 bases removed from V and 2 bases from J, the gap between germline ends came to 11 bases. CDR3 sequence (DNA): TGTGCCACCAGCAGAGATCAAGGCAGGACCTACGAGCAGTACTTC. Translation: CATSRDQGRTYEQYF.

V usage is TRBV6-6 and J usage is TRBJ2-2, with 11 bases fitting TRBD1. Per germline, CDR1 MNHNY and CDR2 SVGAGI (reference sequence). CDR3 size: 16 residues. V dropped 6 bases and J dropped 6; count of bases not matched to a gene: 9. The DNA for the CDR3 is TGTGCCAGCAGGGGCGCCGGGACAGGGGGGGCCGGGGAGCTGTTTTTT. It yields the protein CASRGAGTGGAGELFF.

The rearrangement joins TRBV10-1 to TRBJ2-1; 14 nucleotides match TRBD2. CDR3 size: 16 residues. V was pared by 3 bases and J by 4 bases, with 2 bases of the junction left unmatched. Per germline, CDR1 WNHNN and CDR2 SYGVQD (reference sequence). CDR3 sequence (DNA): TGCGCCAGCAGTGACCGACTAGCGGGAGGGTACAATGAGCAGTTCTTC. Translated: CASSDRLAGGYNEQFF.

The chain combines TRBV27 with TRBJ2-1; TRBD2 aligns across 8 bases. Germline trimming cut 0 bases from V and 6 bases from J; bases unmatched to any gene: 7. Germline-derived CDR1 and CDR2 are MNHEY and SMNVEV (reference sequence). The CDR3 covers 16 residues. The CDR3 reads CASSLSDGRAVNEQFF. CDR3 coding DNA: TGTGCCAGCAGTTTATCGGACGGGAGGGCCGTCAATGAGCAGTTCTTC.

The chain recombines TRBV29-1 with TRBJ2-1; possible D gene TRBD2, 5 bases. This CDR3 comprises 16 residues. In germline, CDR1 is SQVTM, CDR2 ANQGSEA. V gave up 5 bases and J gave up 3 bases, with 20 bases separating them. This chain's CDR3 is CSVRRQQVALYNEQFF. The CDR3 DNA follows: TGCAGCGTTCGGAGGCAGCAAGTAGCTCTCTACAATGAGCAGTTCTTC.

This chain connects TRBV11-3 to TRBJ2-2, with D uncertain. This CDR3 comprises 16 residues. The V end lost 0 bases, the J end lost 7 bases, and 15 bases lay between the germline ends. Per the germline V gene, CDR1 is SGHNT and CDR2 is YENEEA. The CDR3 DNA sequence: TGTGCCAGCAGCTTAGATCAGCTGAGGAAAGGCGGGGAGCTGTTTTTT. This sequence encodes CASSLDQLRKGGELFF.

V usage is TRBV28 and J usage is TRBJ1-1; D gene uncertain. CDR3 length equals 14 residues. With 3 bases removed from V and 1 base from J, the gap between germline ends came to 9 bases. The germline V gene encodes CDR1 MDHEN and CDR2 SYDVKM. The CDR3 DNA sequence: TGTGCCAGCAGTTTTTTAGGAGCGAACACTGAAGCTTTCTTT. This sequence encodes CASSFLGANTEAFF.

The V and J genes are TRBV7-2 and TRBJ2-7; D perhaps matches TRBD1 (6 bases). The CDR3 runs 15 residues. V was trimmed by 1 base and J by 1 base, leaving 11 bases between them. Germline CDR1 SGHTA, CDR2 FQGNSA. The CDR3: CASSLVGTYSYEQYF. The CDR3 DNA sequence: TGTGCCAGCAGCTTAGTCGGGACATATTCCTACGAGCAGTACTTC.

The CDR3 DNA is TGTGCCAGCAGCTTAGGGCGGGCCTACGAGCAGTACTTC. It encodes CASSLGRAYEQYF. The chain recombines TRBV5-5 with TRBJ2-7, with D perhaps matching TRBD2 (5 bases). Trimming removed 2 bases at V and 2 bases at J, with 8 bases between. The length of the CDR3 is 13 residues. CDR1 SGHKS and CDR2 YYEKEE come from the germline V gene (reference sequence).

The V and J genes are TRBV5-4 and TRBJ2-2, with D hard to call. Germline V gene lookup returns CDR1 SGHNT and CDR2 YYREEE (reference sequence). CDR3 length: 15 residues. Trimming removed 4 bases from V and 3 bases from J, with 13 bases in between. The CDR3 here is CASSPTARHTGELFF. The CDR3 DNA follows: TGTGCCAGCAGCCCAACGGCCCGTCACACCGGGGAGCTGTTTTTT.

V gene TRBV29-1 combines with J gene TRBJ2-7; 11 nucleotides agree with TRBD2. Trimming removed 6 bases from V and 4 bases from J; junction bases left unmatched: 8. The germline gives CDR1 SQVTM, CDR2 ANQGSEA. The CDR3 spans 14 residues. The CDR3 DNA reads TGCAGCGTCGCCTCGGGACTAGCGGAATACGAGCAGTACTTC. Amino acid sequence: CSVASGLAEYEQYF.

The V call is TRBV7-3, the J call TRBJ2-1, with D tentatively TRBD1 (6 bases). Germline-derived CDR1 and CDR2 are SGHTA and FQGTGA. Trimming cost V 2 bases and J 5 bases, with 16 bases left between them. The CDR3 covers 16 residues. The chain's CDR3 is CASSLFAGQGNNEQFF. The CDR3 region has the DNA TGTGCCAGCAGCTTATTCGCCGGGCAGGGGAACAATGAGCAGTTCTTC.

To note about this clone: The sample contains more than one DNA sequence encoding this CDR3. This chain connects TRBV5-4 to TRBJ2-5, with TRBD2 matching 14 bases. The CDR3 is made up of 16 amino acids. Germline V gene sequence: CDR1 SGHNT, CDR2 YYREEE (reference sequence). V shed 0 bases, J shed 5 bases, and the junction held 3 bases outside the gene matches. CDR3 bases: TGTGCCAGCAGCTTGGGACTAGCGGGAGGGCAGGAGACCCAGTACTTC. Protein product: CASSLGLAGGQETQYF.